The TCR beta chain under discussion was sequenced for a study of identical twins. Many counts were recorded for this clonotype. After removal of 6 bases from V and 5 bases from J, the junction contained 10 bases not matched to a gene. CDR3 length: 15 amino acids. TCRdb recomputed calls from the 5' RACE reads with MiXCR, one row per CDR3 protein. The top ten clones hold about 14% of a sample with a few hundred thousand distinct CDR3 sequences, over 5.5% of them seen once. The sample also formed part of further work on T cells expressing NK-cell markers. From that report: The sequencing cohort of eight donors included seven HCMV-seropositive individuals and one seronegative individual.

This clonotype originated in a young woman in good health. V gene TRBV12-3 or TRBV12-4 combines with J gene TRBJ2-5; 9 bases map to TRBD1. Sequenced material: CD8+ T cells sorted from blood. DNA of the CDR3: TGTGCCAGCAGCCCTAGGGGGACAGGGTTGGAGACCCAGTACTTC. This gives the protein CASSPRGTGLETQYF.